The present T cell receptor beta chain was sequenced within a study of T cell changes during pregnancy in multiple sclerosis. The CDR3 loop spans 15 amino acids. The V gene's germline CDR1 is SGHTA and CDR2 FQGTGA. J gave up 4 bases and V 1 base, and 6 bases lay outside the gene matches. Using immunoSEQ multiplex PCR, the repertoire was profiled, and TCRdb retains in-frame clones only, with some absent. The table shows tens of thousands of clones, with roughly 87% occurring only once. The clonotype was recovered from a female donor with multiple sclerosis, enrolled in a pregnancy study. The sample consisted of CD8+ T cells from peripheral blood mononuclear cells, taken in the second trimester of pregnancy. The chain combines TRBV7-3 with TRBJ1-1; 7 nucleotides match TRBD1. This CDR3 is CASSLRQGGPTEAFF. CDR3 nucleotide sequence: TGTGCCAGCAGCTTAAGGCAGGGGGGTCCCACTGAAGCTTTCTTT.